This T cell receptor (beta chain) comes out of a study of cytomegalovirus exposure and HLA in healthy donors. Study-wide results and limits: The study listed 164 cytomegalovirus-associated TCR beta chains. Reportedly, a later analysis found an Asian-associated ancestry cluster had fewer N-insertions than the approximately 700-donor mean.

Vbeta (60) and Jbeta (13) primers were used in the PCR. Produced via immunoSEQ multiplex PCR; TCRdb's table is partial and in-frame only. The data contain approximately 170,000 clones, 85% of them singletons. Comments on this clone: Its target is unknown.

V lost 5 bases, J lost 6 bases, and 17 bases lay in between. Germline assignment: CDR1 SGHVS and CDR2 FQNEAQ. The CDR3 contains 14 residues. The V gene is TRBV7-8, the J gene TRBJ2-7; a possible D gene is TRBD2 (5 bases). The receptor was derived from a boy aged 2 to 10 in good health and CMV-seronegative. Material: PBMCs. The CDR3, as DNA: TGTGCCAGCAGCCCTAACGGGATCTTCGCCGAGCAGTACGTC. This codes for CASSPNGIFAEQYV.